A selection of T cell receptor beta chains follows, all from one sample in a study of cytotoxic CD8 clonotypes in ibrutinib-treated CLL. Clones were sequenced by immunoSEQ multiplex PCR, and TCRdb holds only the in-frame ones, with some missing. The repertoire holds around 200,000 clones, roughly 73% seen once, with approximately 10% in the top ten. The specimen was PBMCs, collected after 12 months of ibrutinib treatment. All receptors come from a human donor with chronic lymphocytic leukemia. Both conserved end residues are part of each CDR3. A D gene is named only where the DNA matches it firmly. A clone size is listed for some rows: how often the clone was seen (once, few, many), or a class if it is expanded.

NA	TRBV29-1	TRBJ2-7	NA	CSVESTVPYEQYF	TGCAGCGTTGAATCCACAGTCCCCTACGAGCAGTACTTC
NA	TRBV15	TRBJ1-1	NA	CATSRNAPSGTEAFF	TGTGCCACCAGCAGAAACGCACCCTCAGGTACTGAAGCTTTCTTT
NA	TRBV6-5	TRBJ1-2	TRBD1	CASSYSGQASVYGYTF	TGTGCCAGCAGTTACTCGGGACAGGCGTCTGTCTATGGCTACACCTTC
NA	TRBV6-5	TRBJ2-7	NA	CASSYSNYEQYF	TGTGCCAGCAGTTACTCTAACTACGAGCAGTACTTC
NA	TRBV6-5	TRBJ2-3	NA	CASRPTTTSTDTQYF	TGTGCCAGCCGCCCGACTACGACTAGCACAGATACGCAGTATTTT
NA	TRBV6-5	TRBJ1-2	NA	CASSTPRAYGYTF	TGTGCCAGCAGTACCCCCCGGGCCTATGGCTACACCTTC
NA	TRBV18	TRBJ2-2	TRBD1	CASSPLGQGPGELFF	TGTGCCAGCTCACCATTGGGACAGGGGCCCGGGGAGCTGTTTTTT
NA	TRBV5-1	TRBJ2-1	NA	CAGGGREYNEQFF	TGCGCAGGAGGGGGTCGCGAGTACAATGAGCAGTTCTTC
NA	TRBV10-2	TRBJ2-2	NA	CASSAAKAGTNTGELFF	TGCGCCAGCAGCGCAGCGAAGGCAGGGACGAACACCGGGGAGCTGTTTTTT
NA	TRBV7-9	TRBJ2-7	TRBD2	CASSSGLAPSYEQYF	TGTGCCAGCAGCTCTGGACTAGCGCCTTCCTACGAGCAGTACTTC
once	TRBV7-9	TRBJ2-7	TRBD1	CASSSSRDRPYEQYF	TGTGCCAGCAGCTCTTCCCGGGACAGACCCTACGAGCAGTACTTC
NA	TRBV25-1	TRBJ2-5	TRBD2	CASSGLAGGGTQYF	TGTGCCAGCAGTGGGCTAGCGGGAGGGGGGACCCAGTACTTC
NA	TRBV7-9	TRBJ1-2	NA	CASNQFQQASYRGYTF	TGTGCCAGCAACCAATTCCAACAGGCTAGTTATCGCGGCTACACCTTC
NA	TRBV2	TRBJ1-5	NA	CASAAGARGQPQHF	TGTGCCAGCGCGGCCGGGGCCAGGGGTCAGCCCCAGCATTTT
NA	TRBV9	TRBJ2-5	TRBD1	CASSVGFDRGETQYF	TGTGCCAGCAGCGTAGGGTTCGACAGGGGTGAGACCCAGTACTTC
NA	TRBV18	TRBJ1-1	NA	CASSLSAFF	TGTGCCAGCTCACTTAGCGCTTTCTTT
NA	TRBV5-1	TRBJ2-5	NA	CASSFTAKETQYF	TGCGCCAGCAGCTTTACAGCTAAGGAGACCCAGTACTTC
NA	TRBV5-4	TRBJ2-2	NA	CASSYGAGELFF	TGTGCCAGCAGCTACGGGGCCGGGGAGCTGTTTTTT
NA	TRBV5-4	TRBJ2-5	NA	CASSVLQERAQETQYF	TGTGCCAGCAGCGTCCTTCAAGAGCGGGCCCAAGAGACCCAGTACTTC
once	TRBV6-5	TRBJ2-7	NA	CASSYSFPSSYEQYF	TGTGCCAGCAGTTACTCGTTCCCTTCCTCCTACGAGCAGTACTTC
NA	TRBV4-1	TRBJ2-1	TRBD2	CASSRPGRDNEQFF	TGCGCCAGCAGTCGACCGGGGAGGGACAATGAGCAGTTCTTC
once	TRBV6-6	TRBJ2-5	TRBD2	CASSLWTSGGETQYF	TGTGCCAGCAGCTTGTGGACTAGCGGGGGTGAGACCCAGTACTTC
NA	TRBV4-2	TRBJ2-2	NA	CASSQERGRSGELFF	TGTGCCAGCAGCCAAGAACGGGGCCGGTCCGGGGAGCTGTTTTTT
NA	TRBV29-1	TRBJ1-1	NA	CSVVDRFPAAEAFF	TGCAGCGTTGTAGACAGGTTTCCTGCCGCGGAAGCTTTCTTT
NA	TRBV4-2	TRBJ1-2	NA	CASSQERGGPGGYTF	TGTGCCAGCAGCCAAGAACGGGGCGGGCCAGGGGGCTACACCTTC
once	TRBV19	TRBJ2-1	TRBD2	CASSGTSGSDSYNEQFF	TGTGCCAGTAGTGGGACTAGCGGGAGTGACTCCTACAATGAGCAGTTCTTC
NA	TRBV6-1	TRBJ2-1	NA	CASSEAAMSYNEQFF	TGTGCCAGCAGTGAAGCTGCAATGTCCTACAATGAGCAGTTCTTC
NA	TRBV27	TRBJ2-7	NA	CASSPRGLGGLGQYF	TGTGCCAGCAGCCCCAGGGGACTAGGGGGCCTCGGGCAGTACTTC
NA	TRBV6-5	TRBJ1-2	TRBD1	CASSIWPGQTYGYTF	TGTGCCAGCAGTATTTGGCCGGGACAGACCTATGGCTACACCTTC
few	TRBV29-1	TRBJ2-7	NA	CSVALTHSSYEQYF	TGCAGCGTTGCTCTTACTCACAGCTCCTACGAGCAGTACTTC
few	TRBV27	TRBJ2-7	NA	CASSSTWGGFTYEQYF	TGTGCCAGCAGTTCCACCTGGGGCGGCTTCACCTACGAGCAGTACTTC
NA	TRBV2	TRBJ2-7	TRBD1	CASSEVPTGRAAISYEQYF	TGTGCCAGCAGTGAAGTCCCGACAGGGCGCGCGGCGATTTCCTACGAGCAGTACTTC
NA	TRBV4-2	TRBJ1-4	TRBD1	CASSQVPLGQGNEKLFF	TGTGCCAGCAGCCAAGTACCCTTGGGACAGGGAAATGAAAAACTGTTTTTT
NA	TRBV7-6	TRBJ2-3	TRBD2	CASSPRTSGPTDTQYF	TGTGCCAGCAGCCCCCGGACTAGCGGGCCTACGGATACGCAGTATTTT
once	TRBV27	TRBJ2-1	TRBD2	CASRFGAGGIKEQFF	TGTGCCAGCAGGTTTGGAGCGGGAGGAATAAAGGAGCAGTTCTTC
NA	TRBV9	TRBJ2-5	TRBD2	CASSVSGGPSETQYF	TGTGCCAGCAGCGTTTCGGGGGGGCCGTCAGAGACCCAGTACTTC
once	TRBV5-1	TRBJ2-2	TRBD1	CASSFGQARTVELFF	TGCGCCAGCAGCTTCGGACAGGCACGTACGGTGGAGCTGTTTTTT
NA	TRBV4-2	TRBJ1-2	NA	CASSPGAGEDYGYTF	TGTGCCAGCAGCCCGGGGGCGGGGGAGGACTATGGCTACACCTTC
NA	TRBV4-1	TRBJ1-3	TRBD1	CASSQPPDRVSGNTIYF	TGCGCCAGCAGCCAACCCCCGGACAGGGTATCTGGAAACACCATATATTTT
NA	TRBV27	TRBJ2-2	NA	CASSSRPASPFSPGELFF	TGTGCCAGCAGTTCTAGGCCAGCGTCACCTTTTAGCCCCGGGGAGCTGTTTTTT
few	TRBV4-2	TRBJ2-5	TRBD2	CASSQKRGSQETQYF	TGTGCCAGCAGCCAGAAGCGGGGGAGCCAAGAGACCCAGTACTTC
NA	TRBV4-1	TRBJ2-7	NA	CASSQVKGYMDEQYF	TGCGCCAGCAGCCAAGTAAAAGGGTATATGGACGAGCAGTACTTC
NA	TRBV7-9	TRBJ1-1	NA	CASSRPAGTEAFF	TGTGCCAGCAGCAGACCAGCGGGCACTGAAGCTTTCTTT
NA	TRBV27	TRBJ1-5	NA	CASSLEGLGNQPQHF	TGTGCCAGCAGTTTAGAGGGATTGGGCAATCAGCCCCAGCATTTT
NA	TRBV18	TRBJ1-1	NA	CASSPSQMNTEAFF	TGTGCCAGCTCACCTAGTCAGATGAACACTGAAGCTTTCTTT
once	TRBV5-4	TRBJ2-1	TRBD2	CATLAGGDEQFF	TGTGCCACCTTAGCGGGGGGGGATGAGCAGTTCTTC